This entry features one T cell receptor (beta chain) sequence. The antigen it binds to is not known. It has no much larger one-base neighbor in the sample; base qualities were not kept. Using the deep immunoSEQ assay, TCR CDR3 regions were amplified from genomic DNA by multiplex PCR. Extracted genomic DNA from each cell subset was spread evenly across all wells of several immunoSEQ 96-well plates, with each plate serving as a replicate. Each replicate PCR for sorted subsets received around 200 ng genomic DNA, equal to 30,000 or so T cell genomes. Purified libraries were quantified with a Qubit 3.0 fluorometer, sized on a Bioanalyzer 2100, and re-quantified with the KAPA Library Quantification kit. A separate single-read 150-cycle Illumina NextSeq 550 flow cell was used to sequence each immunoSEQ 96-well plate. The study's own analysis went as follows. Because only junctional sequences without quality scores were contained in the immunoSEQ output, filtering matching that applied to full-length reads could not be performed. To assign V/J genes and CDR3, sequences were annotated against IMGT germline references using PyIR, a Python wrapper for IgBLAST v1.9. Reads were removed for weak V/J assignments (E-value above 1e-6), missing CDR3, stop codons, out-of-frame junctions, or ambiguous translated residues. V3J clonotypes were defined as sequences sharing the same inferred V gene, J gene, and CDR3 amino acid sequence. The percentage overlap between two repertoires was calculated by dividing the number of shared unique clonotypes by the size of the smaller repertoire. Repertoire richness was assessed with RTK rarefaction, the Chao1 estimator, and Recon v2.1 estimates of unobserved clonotypes. Generation probabilities for all TCRbeta clonotypes obtained by the gDNA method from a handful of donors were computed using OLGA. The source is immuneACCESS, and TCRdb retained only in-frame sequences with V and J called. Part of the clones is not carried over; for the studies checked, unresolved V genes explain less than half of this, and the remainder is unexplained. That table furnishes V, J and clone size, whereas the DNA furnished D and trimming. The sample yields 1,500,000 or so clones; around 95% were counted once. The ten largest account for over 1% of the sample.

The donors were healthy, HIV-negative adults with no recently reported acute infections or vaccinations. All donors were Caucasian adults living in Nashville, Tennessee, USA. CD4+ T cells were enriched by magnetic negative selection, after which naive cells were positively selected on CD45RA and the negative fraction was taken as the memory subset. After blood collection by leukapheresis, PBMCs were isolated using Ficoll-Histopaque density gradient centrifugation and then cryopreserved in the vapor phase of liquid nitrogen. Analytical flow cytometry was used to check the purity and quantity of every magnetically sorted T cell population. From each sorted fraction, genomic DNA was isolated and quantified by UV absorbance on a Nanodrop 2000c. The source of the sample is a study of shared clonotypes between healthy human individuals (TCRdb year 2020). About the full investigation: Three men and a couple of women, aged 18 to 49 years, made up the cohort. Per donor, three plates each were used for CD4 naive and CD4 memory, two for CD8 naive, and one for CD8 memory. To estimate repertoire size and how much clonotype sharing occurs between individuals, the study deeply sequenced the blood TCR repertoires of five healthy adults. Libraries were prepared and TCR repertoires were sequenced by different laboratories using diverse techniques, in order to increase sequencing depth and limit assay-specific biases. Per donor, leukapheresis produced somewhere between about 0.85 and 9.5 billion PBMCs. General study outcomes and caveats: Clonotypes shared by all four sorted-subset donors showed higher generation probabilities than non-shared clonotypes. Because the study included only a small number of donors, the genetic and exposure-history diversity represented was limited. Rarefaction of sorted-subset datasets indicated incomplete sequencing despite the large sequencing depth. Naive subsets generally had larger estimated clonotype richness than memory subsets. Only blood was sampled, and tissue TCR repertoires likely differ from those in blood. Pairwise subsampling led to the expectation that sequencing depth would affect the degree of clonotype sharing among donors. Sharing across a handful of donors was observed for about 4.8% of naive CD4, 3% to 4% of naive CD8, 2.3% of memory CD4, and around 0.4% of memory CD8 clonotypes.

The CDR3 covers 15 residues, taking in both the cysteine and the phenylalanine. Only the CDR3 part of the read is kept: 45 bases, read in frame from the first base. V is cut by 3 bases and J by 0 bases, and the space between the germline ends is 11 bases. CDR1 and CDR2 were assigned from the germline V gene as KGHSH and LQKENI. The sequenced material came from naive CD4+ T cells sorted from blood. Explained via the paper, the cell subset or site label denotes: CD45RA+ positively selected. This sequence was found in a man younger than 40 in good health. The sequence joins TRBV18 to TRBJ1-1; the D gene assignment is ambiguous. This receptor carries the CDR3 CASSPRDDMNTEAFF. Read as DNA, the sequence is TGTGCCAGCTCACCCCGTGATGACATGAACACTGAAGCTTTCTTT.